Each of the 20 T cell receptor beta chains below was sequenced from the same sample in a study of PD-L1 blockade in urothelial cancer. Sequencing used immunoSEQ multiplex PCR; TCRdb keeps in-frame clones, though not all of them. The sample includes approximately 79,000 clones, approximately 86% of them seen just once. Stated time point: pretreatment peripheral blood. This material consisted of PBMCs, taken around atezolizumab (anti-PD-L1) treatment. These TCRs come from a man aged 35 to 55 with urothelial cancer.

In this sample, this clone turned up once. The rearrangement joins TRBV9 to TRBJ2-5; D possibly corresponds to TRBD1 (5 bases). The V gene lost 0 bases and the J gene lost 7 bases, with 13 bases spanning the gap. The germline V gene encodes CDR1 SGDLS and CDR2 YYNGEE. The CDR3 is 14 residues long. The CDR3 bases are TGTGCCAGCAGCGTAGCCCAGGGCGAGGCGACCCAGTACTTC. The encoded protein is CASSVAQGEATQYF.

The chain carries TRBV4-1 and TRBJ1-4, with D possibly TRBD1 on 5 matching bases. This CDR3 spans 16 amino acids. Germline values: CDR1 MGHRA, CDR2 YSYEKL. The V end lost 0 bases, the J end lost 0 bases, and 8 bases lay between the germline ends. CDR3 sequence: CASSQDLTATNEKLFF. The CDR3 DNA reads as TGCGCCAGCAGCCAAGATCTGACAGCAACTAATGAAAAACTGTTTTTT.

The CDR3 loop is CAISESVETQYF. The CDR3 DNA sequence: TGTGCCATCAGTGAGTCCGTGGAGACCCAGTACTTC. The chain is built from TRBV10-3 and TRBJ2-5; unclear D gene. The CDR3 is made up of 12 amino acids. Germline lookup yields CDR1 ENHRY and CDR2 SYGVKD. Trimming removed 0 bases from V and 5 bases from J, with 4 bases in between.

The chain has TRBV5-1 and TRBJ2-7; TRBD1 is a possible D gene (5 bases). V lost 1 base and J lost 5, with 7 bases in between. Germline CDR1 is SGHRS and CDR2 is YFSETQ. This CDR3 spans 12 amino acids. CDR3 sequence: CASSLLGDEQYF. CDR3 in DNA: TGCGCCAGCAGCTTGCTAGGGGACGAGCAGTACTTC.

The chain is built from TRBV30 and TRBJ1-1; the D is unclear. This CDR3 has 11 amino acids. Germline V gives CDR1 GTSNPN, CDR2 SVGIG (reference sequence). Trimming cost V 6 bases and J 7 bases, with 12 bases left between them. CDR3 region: CACAGLIEAFF. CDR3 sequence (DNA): TGTGCCTGCGCAGGACTGATTGAAGCTTTCTTT.

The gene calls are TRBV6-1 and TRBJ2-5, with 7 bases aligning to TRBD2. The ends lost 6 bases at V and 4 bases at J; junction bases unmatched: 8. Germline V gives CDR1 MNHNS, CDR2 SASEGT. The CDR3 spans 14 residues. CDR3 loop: CASSRDWGGETQYF. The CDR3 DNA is TGTGCCAGCAGCCGGGACTGGGGGGGAGAGACCCAGTACTTC.

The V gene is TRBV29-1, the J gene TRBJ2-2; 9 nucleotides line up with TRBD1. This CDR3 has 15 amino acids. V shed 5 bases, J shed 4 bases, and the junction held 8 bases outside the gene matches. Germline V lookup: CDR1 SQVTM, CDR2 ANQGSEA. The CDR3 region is CSVPGTGSLTGELFF. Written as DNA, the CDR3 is TGCAGCGTTCCTGGGACAGGGAGCCTCACCGGGGAGCTGTTTTTT.

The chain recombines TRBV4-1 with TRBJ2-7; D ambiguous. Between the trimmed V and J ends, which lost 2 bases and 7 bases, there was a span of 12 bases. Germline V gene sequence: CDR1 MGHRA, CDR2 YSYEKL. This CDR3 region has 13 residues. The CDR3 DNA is TGCGCCAGCAGCCAACATACCGGGTCTGAGCAGTACTTC. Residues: CASSQHTGSEQYF.

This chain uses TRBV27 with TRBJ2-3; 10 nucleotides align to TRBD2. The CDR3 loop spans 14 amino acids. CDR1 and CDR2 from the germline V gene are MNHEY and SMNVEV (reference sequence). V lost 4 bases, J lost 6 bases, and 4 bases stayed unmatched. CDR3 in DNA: TGTGCCAGCAGTTCTAGCGGGAGATTTGATACGCAGTATTTT. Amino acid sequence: CASSSSGRFDTQYF.

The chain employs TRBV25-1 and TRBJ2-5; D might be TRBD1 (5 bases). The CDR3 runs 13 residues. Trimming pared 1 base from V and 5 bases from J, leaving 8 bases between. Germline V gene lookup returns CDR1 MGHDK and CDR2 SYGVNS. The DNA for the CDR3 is TGTGCCAGCAGTGAATCAGGGATGGAGACCCAGTACTTC. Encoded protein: CASSESGMETQYF.

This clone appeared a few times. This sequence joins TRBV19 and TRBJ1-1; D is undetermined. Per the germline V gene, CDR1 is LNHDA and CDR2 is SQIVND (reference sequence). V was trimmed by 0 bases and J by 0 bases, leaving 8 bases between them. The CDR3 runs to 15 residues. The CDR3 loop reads CASSIEPTMNTEAFF. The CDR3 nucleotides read TGTGCCAGTAGTATAGAACCAACAATGAACACTGAAGCTTTCTTT. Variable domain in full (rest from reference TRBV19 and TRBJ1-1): DGGITQSPKYLFRKEGQNVTLSCEQNLNHDAMYWYRQDPGQGLRLIYYSQIVNDFQKGDIAEGYSVSREKKESFPLTVTSAQKNPTAFYLCASSIEPTMNTEAFFGQGTRLTVV.

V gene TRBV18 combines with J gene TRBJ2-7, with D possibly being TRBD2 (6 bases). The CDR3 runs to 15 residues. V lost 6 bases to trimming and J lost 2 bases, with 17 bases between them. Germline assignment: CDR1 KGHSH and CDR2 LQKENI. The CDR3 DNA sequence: TGTGCCAGCTCCGTGGGGGGACTTGGCCCCTACGAGCAGTACTTC. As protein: CASSVGGLGPYEQYF.

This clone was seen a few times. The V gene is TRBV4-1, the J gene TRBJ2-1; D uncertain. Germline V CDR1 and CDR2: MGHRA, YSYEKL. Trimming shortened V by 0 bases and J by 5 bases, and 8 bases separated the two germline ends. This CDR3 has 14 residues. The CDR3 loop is CASSQDFKNNEQFF. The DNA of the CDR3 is TGCGCCAGCAGCCAAGATTTCAAAAACAATGAGCAGTTCTTC.

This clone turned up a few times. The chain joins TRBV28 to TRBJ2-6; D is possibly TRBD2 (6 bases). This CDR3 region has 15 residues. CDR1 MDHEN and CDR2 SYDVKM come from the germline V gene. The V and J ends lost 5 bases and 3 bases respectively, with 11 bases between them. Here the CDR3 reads CASSRRGGGANVLTF. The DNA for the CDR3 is TGTGCCAGCAGTCGGAGGGGCGGTGGGGCCAACGTCCTGACTTTC.

CDR3 nucleotides: TGCAGCGTTGATGCGGGCCACACCATATATTTT. It codes for CSVDAGHTIYF. This chain uses TRBV29-1 with TRBJ1-3; D gene ambiguous. CDR3 size: 11 residues. Trimming removed 3 bases at V and 8 bases at J, with 8 bases between. CDR1 is SQVTM, CDR2 ANQGSEA, per germline.

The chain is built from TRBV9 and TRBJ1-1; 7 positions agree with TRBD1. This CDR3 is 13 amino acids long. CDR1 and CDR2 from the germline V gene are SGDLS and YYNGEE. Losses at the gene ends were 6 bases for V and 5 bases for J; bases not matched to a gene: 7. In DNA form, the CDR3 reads TGTGCCAGCACCGCCCTGGGACAGACTGAAGCTTTCTTT. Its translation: CASTALGQTEAFF.

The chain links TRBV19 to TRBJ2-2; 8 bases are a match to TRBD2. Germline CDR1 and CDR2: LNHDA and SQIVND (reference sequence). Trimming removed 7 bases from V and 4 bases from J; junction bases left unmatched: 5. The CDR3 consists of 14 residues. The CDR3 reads CASTPAGATGELFF. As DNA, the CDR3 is TGTGCCAGTACCCCAGCGGGAGCCACCGGGGAGCTGTTTTTT. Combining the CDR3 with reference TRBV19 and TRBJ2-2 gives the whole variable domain DGGITQSPKYLFRKEGQNVTLSCEQNLNHDAMYWYRQDPGQGLRLIYYSQIVNDFQKGDIAEGYSVSREKKESFPLTVTSAQKNPTAFYLCASTPAGATGELFFGEGSRLTVL.

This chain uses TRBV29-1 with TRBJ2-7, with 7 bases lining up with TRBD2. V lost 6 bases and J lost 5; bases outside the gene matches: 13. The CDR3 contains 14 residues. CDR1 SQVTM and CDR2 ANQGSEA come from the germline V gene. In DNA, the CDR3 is TGCAGCGTCAGTCCCTTAAGGACTAGAAACGAGCAGTACTTC. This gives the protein CSVSPLRTRNEQYF.

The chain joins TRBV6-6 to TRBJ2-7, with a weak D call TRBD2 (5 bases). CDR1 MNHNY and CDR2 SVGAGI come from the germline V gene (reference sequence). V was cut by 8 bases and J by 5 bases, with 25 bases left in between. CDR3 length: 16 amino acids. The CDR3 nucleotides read TGTGCCAGCTCCAGGAGTCGGGGAGACGCCCCTCACGAGCAGTACTTC. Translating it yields CASSRSRGDAPHEQYF.

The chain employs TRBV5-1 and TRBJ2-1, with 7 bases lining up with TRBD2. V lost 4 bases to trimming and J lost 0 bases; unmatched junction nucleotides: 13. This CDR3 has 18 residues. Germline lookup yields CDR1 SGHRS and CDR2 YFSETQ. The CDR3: CASSSILSGPSSYNEQFF. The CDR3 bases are TGCGCCAGCAGCAGCATTCTTAGCGGGCCGAGCTCCTACAATGAGCAGTTCTTC.